The clone carrying this TCR beta chain was detected only a few times. Its antigen is unidentified. This sample was included in a study of cytomegalovirus exposure and HLA in healthy donors. About the study: Early on, a data release was issued that held approximately 78 million unique TCRs from HLA-typed donors. Study conclusions and caveats: A later analysis, which compared TCR beta chains of equal frequency, found the HLA-associated ones more clonally expanded. Rare TCR sequences dominated, though some public TCRs recurred in many donors.

The PCR was carried out with 60 Vbeta primers and 13 Jbeta primers. The assay was immunoSEQ multiplex PCR, and TCRdb's table has in-frame clones only and misses some. This table has about 130,000 clones, roughly 74% appearing once. Nominally healthy donors provided the samples, though records likely missed some immune exposures. Sequencing was performed on PBMCs. The sequence was obtained from a woman aged 50 to 60 in good health and CMV-seropositive.

The CDR3 DNA sequence: TGTGCCAGCAGTCTCACGGGTTACGGTGAGCAGTTCTTC. It translates to CASSLTGYGEQFF. The chain joins TRBV6-1 to TRBJ2-1; D is unresolved. CDR1 and CDR2 from the germline V gene are MNHNS and SASEGT. V was pared by 5 bases and J by 9 bases, with 14 bases between. The CDR3 has 13 residues.